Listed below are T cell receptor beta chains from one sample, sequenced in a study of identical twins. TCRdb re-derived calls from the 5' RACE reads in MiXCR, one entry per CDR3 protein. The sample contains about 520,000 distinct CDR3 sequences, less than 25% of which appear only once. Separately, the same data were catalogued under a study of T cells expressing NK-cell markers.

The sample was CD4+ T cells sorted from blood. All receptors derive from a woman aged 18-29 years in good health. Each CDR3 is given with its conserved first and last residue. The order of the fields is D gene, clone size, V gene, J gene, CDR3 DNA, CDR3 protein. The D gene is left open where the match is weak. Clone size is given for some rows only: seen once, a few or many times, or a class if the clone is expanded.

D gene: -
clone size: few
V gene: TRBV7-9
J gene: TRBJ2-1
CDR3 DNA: TGTGCCAGCAGCTTGTCTACAGGGTCTGAGCAGTTCTTC
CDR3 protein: CASSLSTGSEQFF

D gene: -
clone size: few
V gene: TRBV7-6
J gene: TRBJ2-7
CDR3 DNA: TGTGCCAGCAGCTCCTTTAGAGGTGGCGGCAACGAGCAGTACTTC
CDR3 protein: CASSSFRGGGNEQYF

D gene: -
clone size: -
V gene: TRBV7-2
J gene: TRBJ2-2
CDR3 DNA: TGTGCCAGCTCCCCAACCGGGACTCCTAACACCGGGGAGCTGTTTTTT
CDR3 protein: CASSPTGTPNTGELFF

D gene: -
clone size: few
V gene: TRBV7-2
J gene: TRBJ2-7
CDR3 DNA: TGTGCCAGCAGCCTTCACACGCTAACCTACGAGCAGTACTTC
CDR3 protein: CASSLHTLTYEQYF

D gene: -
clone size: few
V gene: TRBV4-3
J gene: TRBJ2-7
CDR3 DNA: TGCGCCAGCAGTCAACAATATGTGGGTTACGAGCAGTACTTC
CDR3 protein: CASSQQYVGYEQYF

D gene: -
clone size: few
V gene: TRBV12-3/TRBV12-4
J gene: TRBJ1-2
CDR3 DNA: TGTGCCAGCAGGTTCACAGAGCACTATGGCTACACCTTC
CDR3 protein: CASRFTEHYGYTF

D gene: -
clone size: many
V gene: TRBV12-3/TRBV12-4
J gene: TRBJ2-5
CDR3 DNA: TGTGCCAGCAGTTTCAACTCGATCAGGGGGACCCAGTACTTC
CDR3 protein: CASSFNSIRGTQYF

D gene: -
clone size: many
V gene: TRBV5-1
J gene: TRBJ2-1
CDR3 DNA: TGCGCCAGCAGCTTGCAGGGTCAAAGCTCCTACAATGAGCAGTTCTTC
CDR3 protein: CASSLQGQSSYNEQFF

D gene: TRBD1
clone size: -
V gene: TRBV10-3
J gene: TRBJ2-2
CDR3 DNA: TGTGCCATCAGTGAGGGGACAGGGGAGACCGGGGAGCTGTTTTTT
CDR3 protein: CAISEGTGETGELFF

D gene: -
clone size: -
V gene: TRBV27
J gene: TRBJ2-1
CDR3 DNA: TGTGCCAGCCGCGGTGTTGAGCAGTTCTTC
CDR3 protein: CASRGVEQFF

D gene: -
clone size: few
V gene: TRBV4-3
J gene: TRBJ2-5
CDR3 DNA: TGCGCCAGCAGCCAAAATGGATTAATCCCAGAGACCCAGTACTTC
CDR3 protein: CASSQNGLIPETQYF

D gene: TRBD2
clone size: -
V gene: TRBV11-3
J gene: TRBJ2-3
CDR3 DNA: TGTGCCAGCAGCTTAGGTTCGGGTAGCGGGTTAGCAGATACGCAGTATTTT
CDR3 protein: CASSLGSGSGLADTQYF

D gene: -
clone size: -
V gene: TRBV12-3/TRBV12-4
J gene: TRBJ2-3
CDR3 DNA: TGTGCCAGCAGGGCTTTCGGGGCGGATACGCAGTATTTT
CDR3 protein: CASRAFGADTQYF

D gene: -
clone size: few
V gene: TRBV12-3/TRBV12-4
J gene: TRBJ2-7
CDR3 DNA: TGTGCCAGCATGGGCCGATACGAGCAGTACTTC
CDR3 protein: CASMGRYEQYF

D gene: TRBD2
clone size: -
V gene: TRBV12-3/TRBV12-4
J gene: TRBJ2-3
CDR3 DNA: TGTGCCAGCAGTTTGTGGCTAGCGGGGCCCACAGATACGCAGTATTTT
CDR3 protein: CASSLWLAGPTDTQYF

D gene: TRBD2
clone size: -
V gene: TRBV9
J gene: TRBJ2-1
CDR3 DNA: TGTGCCAGCGGGCTAGCGGGGGACAATGAGCAGTTCTTC
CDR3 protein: CASGLAGDNEQFF

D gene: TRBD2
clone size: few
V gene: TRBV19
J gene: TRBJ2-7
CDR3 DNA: TGTGCCAGTAGTATAGCTTCTAGCGGGAGTGGATACGAGCAGTACTTC
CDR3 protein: CASSIASSGSGYEQYF

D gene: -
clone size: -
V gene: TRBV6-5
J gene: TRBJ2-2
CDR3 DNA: TGTGCCAGCAGTTACTATCGAACTAGGAACACCGGGGAGCTGTTTTTT
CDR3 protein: CASSYYRTRNTGELFF

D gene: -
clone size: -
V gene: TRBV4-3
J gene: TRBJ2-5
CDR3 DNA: TGCGCCAGCAGCCAAGATCTACAGGTAGAGACCCAGTACTTC
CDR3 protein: CASSQDLQVETQYF

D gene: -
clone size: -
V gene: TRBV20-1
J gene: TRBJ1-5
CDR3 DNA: TGCAGTGCTAGCGGATCGCAGAATCAGCCCCAGCATTTT
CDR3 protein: CSASGSQNQPQHF

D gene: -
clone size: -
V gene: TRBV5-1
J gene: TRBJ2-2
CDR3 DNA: TGCGCCAGCAGCTTGGAAGTCGGCAGCACCGGGGAGCTGTTTTTT
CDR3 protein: CASSLEVGSTGELFF

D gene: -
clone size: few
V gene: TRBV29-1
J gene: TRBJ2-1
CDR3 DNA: TGCAGCGCCGGAGGCACTTACAATGAGCAGTTCTTC
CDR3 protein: CSAGGTYNEQFF

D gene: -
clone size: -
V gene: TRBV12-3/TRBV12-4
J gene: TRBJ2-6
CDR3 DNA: TGTGCCAGCAGCTACAGGGTTCGGGGGGCCAACGTCCTGACTTTC
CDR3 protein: CASSYRVRGANVLTF

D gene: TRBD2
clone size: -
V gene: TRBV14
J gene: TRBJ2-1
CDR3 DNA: TGTGCCAGCAGCCAACTAGCGGGAGGGCGAAATGAGCAGTTCTTC
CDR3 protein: CASSQLAGGRNEQFF

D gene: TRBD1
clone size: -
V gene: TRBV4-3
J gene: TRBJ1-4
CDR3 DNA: TGCGCCAGCAGCCAAGACGGCAGGGGGCCTCGGGAAAAACTGTTTTTT
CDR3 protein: CASSQDGRGPREKLFF

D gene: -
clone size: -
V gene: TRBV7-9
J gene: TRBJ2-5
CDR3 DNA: TGTGCCAGCAGCCCCGACAGTGTCCAAGAGACCCAGTACTTC
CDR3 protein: CASSPDSVQETQYF

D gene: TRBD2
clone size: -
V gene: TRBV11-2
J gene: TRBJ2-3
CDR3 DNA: TGTGCCAGCAGCTCTAGATTCGCTAGCGGGGCCAACACAGATACGCAGTATTTT
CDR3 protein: CASSSRFASGANTDTQYF

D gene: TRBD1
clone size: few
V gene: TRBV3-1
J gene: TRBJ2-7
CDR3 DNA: TGTGCCAGCAGCCAAACTCCCGGGACAGGGGGCTACGAGCAGTACTTC
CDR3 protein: CASSQTPGTGGYEQYF

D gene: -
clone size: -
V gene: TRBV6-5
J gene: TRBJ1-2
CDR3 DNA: TGTGCCAGCAGTTACGGGACCCCCAGGGGCAACTATGGCTACACCTTC
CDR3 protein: CASSYGTPRGNYGYTF

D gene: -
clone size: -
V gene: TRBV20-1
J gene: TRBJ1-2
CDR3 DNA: TGCAGTGCCGATCAGGGCGGGAACTATGGCTACACCTTC
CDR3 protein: CSADQGGNYGYTF

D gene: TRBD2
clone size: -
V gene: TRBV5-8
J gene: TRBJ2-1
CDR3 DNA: TGTGCCAGCAGCTTCAAGGGAGGGTCGAGGTACAATGAGCAGTTCTTC
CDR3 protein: CASSFKGGSRYNEQFF

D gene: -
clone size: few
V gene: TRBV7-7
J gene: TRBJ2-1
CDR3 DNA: TGTGCCAGCAGCCCCAGAGCTCAGAGCTCCTACAATGAGCAGTTCTTC
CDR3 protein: CASSPRAQSSYNEQFF

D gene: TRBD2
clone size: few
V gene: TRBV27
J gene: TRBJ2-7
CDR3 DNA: TGTGCCAGCAGTTTCAGCGGGAAATACGAGCAGTACTTC
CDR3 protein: CASSFSGKYEQYF

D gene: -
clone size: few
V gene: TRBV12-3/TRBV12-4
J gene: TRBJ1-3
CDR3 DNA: TGTGCCAGCAGTTTATACTCCGGAAACACCATATATTTT
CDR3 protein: CASSLYSGNTIYF

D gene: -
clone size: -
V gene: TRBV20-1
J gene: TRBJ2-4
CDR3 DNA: TGCAGTGCGCGGGCTGGGGCCAAAAACATTCAGTACTTC
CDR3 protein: CSARAGAKNIQYF

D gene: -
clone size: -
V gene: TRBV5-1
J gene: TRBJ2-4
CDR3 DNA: TGCGCCAGCAGCCCCGGACAGCAAAACATTCAGTACTTC
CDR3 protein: CASSPGQQNIQYF

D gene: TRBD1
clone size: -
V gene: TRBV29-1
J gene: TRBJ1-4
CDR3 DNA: TGCAGCGCCAACAGGGGGGGGCAAGAAAAACTGTTTTTT
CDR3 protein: CSANRGGQEKLFF

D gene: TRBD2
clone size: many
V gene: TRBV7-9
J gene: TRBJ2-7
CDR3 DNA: TGTGCCAGCAGCGGGGGACTAGCGGGTTACTCCTACGAGCAGTACTTC
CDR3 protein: CASSGGLAGYSYEQYF

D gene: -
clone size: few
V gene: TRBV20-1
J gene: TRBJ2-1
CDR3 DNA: TGCAGTGCCTTACTGCCTCACCGGGTTGAGCAGTTCTTC
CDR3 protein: CSALLPHRVEQFF

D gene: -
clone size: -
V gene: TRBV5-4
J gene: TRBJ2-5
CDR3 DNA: TGTGCCGCGGGCATGAGTCCAGAGACCCAGTACTTC
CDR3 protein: CAAGMSPETQYF

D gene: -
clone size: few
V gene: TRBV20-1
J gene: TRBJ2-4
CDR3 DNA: TGCAGTGCTACGGACCGACTAGCCAAAAACATTCAGTACTTC
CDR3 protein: CSATDRLAKNIQYF

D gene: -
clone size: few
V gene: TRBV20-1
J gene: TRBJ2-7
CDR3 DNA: TGCAGTGCTAGGCAGGTTTCCTACGAGCAGTACTTC
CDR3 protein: CSARQVSYEQYF